Listed below are T cell receptor beta chains from one sample, sequenced in a study of blood T cell repertoires in COVID-19. Clones were sequenced by immunoSEQ multiplex PCR, and TCRdb holds only the in-frame ones, with some missing. The sample lists tens of thousands of clones, about 89% occurring once. Sequenced input: peripheral blood. These receptors were collected from a human donor in a cohort sampled during active COVID-19. CDR3s include the opening cysteine and the closing phenylalanine or tryptophan. Fields, in order: clone size, V gene, J gene, D gene, CDR3 length, CDR3 DNA, CDR3 protein. A D gene is named only where the DNA matches it firmly. Not all rows give a size; the values are once, few, many and, for expanded clones, a class.

>-|TRBV4-2|TRBJ1-2|TRBD1|15
TGTGCCAGCAGCCAGGTTACAGGGGGTAACTATGGCTACACCTTC
CASSQVTGGNYGYTF
>-|TRBV27|TRBJ2-5|TRBD1|15
TGTGCCAGCAGGCGCCTGACAGGGGATAGGGAGACCCAGTACTTC
CASRRLTGDRETQYF
>-|TRBV7-2|TRBJ1-5|TRBD1|15
TGTGCCAGCAGCTACCGGGACAGGGGTAATCAGCCCCAGCATTTT
CASSYRDRGNQPQHF
>few|TRBV4-2|TRBJ1-1|-|15
TGTGCCAGCAGCCAAACGGTACAGGTCGACACTGAAGCTTTCTTT
CASSQTVQVDTEAFF
>-|TRBV6-1|TRBJ2-1|-|14
TGTGCCAGCAGTGAACGGGTAGGGAGCAATGAGCAGTTCTTC
CASSERVGSNEQFF
>-|TRBV3-1/TRBV3-2|TRBJ2-1|-|14
TGTGCCAGCAGCCCTTCAGGGTTCTACAATGAGCAGTTCTTC
CASSPSGFYNEQFF
>-|TRBV3-1/TRBV3-2|TRBJ1-5|-|15
TGTGCCAGCAGCCAAGGGGGAGGGAACGGACAGCCCCAGCATTTT
CASSQGGGNGQPQHF
>-|TRBV19|TRBJ2-1|-|14
TGTGCCAGTAGTTCAACGACGGGAGCGTATGAGCAGTTCTTC
CASSSTTGAYEQFF
>-|TRBV7-5|TRBJ2-1|-|15
TGTGCCAGAAGCTATACCGGGACAGGGGTCAATGAGCAGTTCTTC
CARSYTGTGVNEQFF
>-|TRBV5-6|TRBJ2-1|-|14
TGTGCCAGCAGCTTGGTTTCGGGGATAAATGAGCAGTTCTTC
CASSLVSGINEQFF
>-|TRBV5-6|TRBJ1-4|-|18
TGTGCCAGCAGCCTGGAGCGGGCCGTGCCGGCGACTAATGAAAAACTGTTTTTT
CASSLERAVPATNEKLFF
>once|TRBV28|TRBJ1-1|TRBD1|15
TGTGCCAGCAACCTACAGGGGGCGATAGACACTGAAGCTTTCTTT
CASNLQGAIDTEAFF
>-|TRBV7-6|TRBJ1-1|-|13
TGTGCCAGCAGCTTATCCCAGAACACTGAAGCTTTCTTT
CASSLSQNTEAFF
>-|TRBV2|TRBJ1-1|-|11
TGTGCCAGCAGTGGGGAGGGCGAAGCTTTCTTT
CASSGEGEAFF
>-|TRBV7-9|TRBJ2-3|-|12
TGTGCCAGTGGAGGCTACAACATGGGGCAGTATTTT
CASGGYNMGQYF
>-|TRBV7-9|TRBJ2-7|TRBD1|14
TGTGCCAGCAGCCAACAGGGGGGTGGCTACGAGCAGTACTTC
CASSQQGGGYEQYF
>-|TRBV24-1|TRBJ2-3|-|16
TGTGCCACCAGTGATCTATCCAAGGGGGGCACAGATACGCAGTATTTT
CATSDLSKGGTDTQYF
>few|TRBV7-9|TRBJ2-7|-|15
TGTGCCAGCAGCTTTCGAGGCAGTATGTCCTACGAGCAGTACTTC
CASSFRGSMSYEQYF
>-|TRBV6-5|TRBJ2-7|TRBD1|13
TGTGCCAGCACACCGACAGGGGGCTACGAGCAGTACTTC
CASTPTGGYEQYF
>-|TRBV12-3/TRBV12-4|TRBJ2-5|TRBD1|13
TGTGCCACCACCCCCTCCCTCGGACAGGGGACGTACTTC
CATTPSLGQGTYF
>-|TRBV6-2/TRBV6-3|TRBJ1-1|-|14
TGTGCCAGCAGTGTTTGGGCCCCCAACACTGAAGCTTTCTTT
CASSVWAPNTEAFF
>few|TRBV7-9|TRBJ2-7|-|11
TGTGCCAGCAGACAACACGAGGGGCAGTACTTC
CASRQHEGQYF
>-|TRBV20-1|TRBJ1-1|-|11
TGCAGTGCTGAGGATAACACTGAAGCTTTCTTT
CSAEDNTEAFF
>-|TRBV4-2|TRBJ1-2|TRBD1|17
TGTGCCAGCAGCCAAGGTATAGGACAGGGCTCCCGTTATGGCTACACCTTC
CASSQGIGQGSRYGYTF
>-|TRBV10-3|TRBJ2-3|TRBD1|14
TGTGCCAGCGGGGGGACAGGGGGCATAGATACGCAGTATTTT
CASGGTGGIDTQYF
>-|TRBV4-1|TRBJ2-5|TRBD2|17
TGCGCCAGCAGCCAAGAGCGGGGGGGCTCCTCCCAAGAGACCCAGTACTTC
CASSQERGGSSQETQYF
>-|TRBV6-6|TRBJ1-2|-|14
TGTGCCAGCAGTTACTCTTCGCAGGACTATGGCTACACCTTC
CASSYSSQDYGYTF
>-|TRBV7-9|TRBJ2-2|-|15
TGTGCCAGCAGCTTAGCGGGGGGGAACACCGGGGAGCTGTTTTTT
CASSLAGGNTGELFF
>-|TRBV6-2/TRBV6-3|TRBJ2-7|-|15
TGTGCCAGCAGTTCTCAGGGGGGCCCTTCCTACGAGCAGTACTTC
CASSSQGGPSYEQYF
>few|TRBV7-3|TRBJ2-2|TRBD1|15
TGTGCCAGCAGCAAAAGACAGGGGAACACCGGGGAGCTGTTTTTT
CASSKRQGNTGELFF
>once|TRBV12-5|TRBJ2-5|-|12
TGTGCTAGTGGACTGGGGGCAGAGACCCAGTACTTC
CASGLGAETQYF
>-|TRBV10-1|TRBJ2-3|-|11
TGCGCCAGCATGGACTCAGATACGCAGTATTTT
CASMDSDTQYF
>-|TRBV7-2|TRBJ2-5|-|11
TGTGCCAGCAGCTTCGGGGAGACCCAGTACTTC
CASSFGETQYF
>-|TRBV5-4|TRBJ1-5|-|12
TGTGCCAGCAACTTAAAAGGAGGGCCCCAGCATTTT
CASNLKGGPQHF
>-|TRBV3-1/TRBV3-2|TRBJ1-1|TRBD1|16
TGTGCCAGCAGCCACCAAGGGACAGTCAAAAACACTGAAGCTTTCTTT
CASSHQGTVKNTEAFF
>-|TRBV4-3|TRBJ1-1|TRBD1|13
TGCGCCAGCAGCCGGGACAGGGACACTGAAGCTTTCTTT
CASSRDRDTEAFF
>once|TRBV19|TRBJ1-6|-|13
TGTGCCAGTAGTACAACAGGGAATTCACCCCTCCACTTT
CASSTTGNSPLHF
>-|TRBV6-5|TRBJ1-2|TRBD1|14
TGTGCCAGCAGCTCCGGGACAGGGGACTATGGCTACACCTTC
CASSSGTGDYGYTF
>-|TRBV5-4|TRBJ1-5|TRBD1|15
TGTGCCAGCAGCCCGGACAGGGGGGTCGGTCAGCCCCAGCATTTT
CASSPDRGVGQPQHF
>once|TRBV18|TRBJ1-2|-|14
TGTGCCAGCTCACCACCGGGGACTTACCATGGCTACACCTTC
CASSPPGTYHGYTF
>-|TRBV7-3|TRBJ2-5|-|13
TGTGCCAGCAGCCAAAATACGCGAGAGACCCAGTACTTC
CASSQNTRETQYF
>-|TRBV3-1/TRBV3-2|TRBJ2-2|-|14
TGTGCCAGCACAATCGGGGGTGACACCGGGGAGCTGTTTTTT
CASTIGGDTGELFF
>-|TRBV6-5|TRBJ2-5|-|14
TGTGCCAGCAACCCGACAGGTCCAAGGGAGACCCAGTACTTC
CASNPTGPRETQYF
>few|TRBV5-1|TRBJ1-5|-|12
TGCGCCAGCAGCTTGGCTGATCAGCCCCAGCATTTT
CASSLADQPQHF
>few|TRBV19|TRBJ2-3|-|13
TGTGCCAGTAGTATGAGGGGCACAGATACGCAGTATTTT
CASSMRGTDTQYF
>-|TRBV5-1|TRBJ1-5|TRBD1|15
TGCGCCAGCAGCTTCGGGACAGGGGAAGGTCAGCCCCAGCATTTT
CASSFGTGEGQPQHF
>-|TRBV6-2/TRBV6-3|TRBJ2-7|TRBD2|13
TGTGCCAGCAGTTTGTCGGGGGGGCGAGAGCAGTACTTC
CASSLSGGREQYF
>-|TRBV18|TRBJ2-1|TRBD2|18
TGTGCCAGCTCACGGCTAGCGGGGGCCGCTCCCCCCTACAATGAGCAGTTCTTC
CASSRLAGAAPPYNEQFF
>-|TRBV29-1|TRBJ1-4|-|12
TGCAGCGTAGGGAGGGCTAATGAAAAACTGTTTTTT
CSVGRANEKLFF
>-|TRBV20-1|TRBJ1-4|-|13
TGCAGTGCTAGTTTCGCAACTAATGAAAAACTGTTTTTT
CSASFATNEKLFF